Sequencing of this TCR beta chain was carried out in a study of CD8+CD57+ T cells in acquired aplastic anemia (dated by TCRdb to the late 2010s). Some background on the complete study: On average, sorted CD4+ and CD8+ cells yielded around 3.5 ug of extracted DNA, with a range of roughly 0.19 to 27.4 ug. An average of about 10 million reads for CD4+ cells and 11.0 million reads for CD8+ cells was obtained from healthy donor samples.

A note on this clonotype: Its antigen is still unknown. No base quality values were provided; no much bigger clone lies one nucleotide off.

Genomic DNA served as template for TCR beta VDJ combination and CDR3 sequence profiling. TCR repertoire sequencing was run on an Illumina HiSeq 2000. From the authors' description of their analysis: Repertoire assessment relied on Simpson's diversity index, CDR3 size and DJ length profiles, and TRBV/TRBJ rearrangement plots. The immunodominant clone was defined as the most abundant DNA sequence in deep sequencing data. CDR3 amino acid sequences were checked for sharing across subjects and were also compared against the VDJdb database and published repertoires. The public reads were run again by TCRdb, first through fastp at Q25 and then through MiXCR, and only productive beta chains were kept. Identical CDR3 proteins give one entry, which carries the most common genes and DNA. The V and J calls were not made by the authors but by TCRdb's processing. The sample profile shows 400,000 to 450,000 distinct CDR3 sequences; roughly 64% of them were found once. The leading ten clones occupy 3% to 4.5% of the sample.

CDR1 and CDR2 (LNHDA, SQIVND) derive from the germline V gene (reference sequence). V drops 7 bases and J drops 0 bases, leaving 13 bases in between. From its cysteine to its phenylalanine, the CDR3 spans 15 amino acids. Only the CDR3 portion is preserved as DNA: 45 bases, with reading frame beginning at the first base. Broader findings and caveats from the paper: Between patients and healthy controls, no significant difference in CD8+ Simpson's diversity was found (P=0.060). Although some 28 CD8+ CDR3 sequences were shared by patients and controls, these sequences appeared highly expressed in patients and within the immunodominant clones of patients.

The study deep-sequenced TCR repertoires of sorted CD4+ and CD8+ blood T cells from severe aplastic anemia patients and healthy subjects. Ficoll-Paque density gradient centrifugation was used to isolate peripheral blood mononuclear cells. Before DNA was extracted, CD4+ and CD8+ T cells were sorted using either FACS or magnetic beads. The chain uses TRBV19 and TRBJ1-5; the D gene cannot be named for sure. This TCR was sampled from a human donor in good health, serving as a control. Sequencing used sorted CD4+, CD8+, or CD8+CD57+ T cells (not recorded which) from PBMCs. CDR3 protein: CASKHRPSSNQPQHF. The bases read TGTGCCAGTAAGCACAGACCGTCTAGCAATCAGCCCCAGCATTTT.